One and the same sample provided the 17 T cell receptor beta chains below, sequenced in a study of patients and donors after allogeneic stem cell transplantation. TCRdb re-analysed the RT-PCR reads in MiXCR, keeping a single row per CDR3 protein. The sample contains about 960,000 distinct CDR3 sequences, over 15% of which appear only once. Sequenced input: blood, either unsorted or a sorted T cell fraction (not recorded which). These receptors all stem from a human donor who was either an allogeneic HSCT recipient or a stem cell or donor lymphocyte infusion donor (not recorded which). It is not recorded whose cells these are; they may come from a transplant donor.

Only a few counts were recorded for this clonotype. The chain employs TRBV6-5 and TRBJ2-5, with D uncertain. The V and J ends lost 2 bases and 3 bases respectively, with 10 bases between them. The germline V gene encodes CDR1 MNHEY and CDR2 SVGAGI. The CDR3 length is 14 residues. This chain's CDR3 is CASSYGSAKETQYF. The CDR3 nucleotides read TGTGCCAGCAGTTACGGTTCGGCCAAAGAGACCCAGTACTTC.

The table lists this clonotype with many counts. The V call is TRBV11-2, the J call TRBJ2-3; D may match TRBD1 or TRBD2 (5 bases each). Trimming took 4 bases from V and 2 from J, leaving 10 bases between them. CDR1 is SGHAT, CDR2 FQNNGV, per germline. The CDR3 is 14 amino acids. The CDR3 reads CASSSGRDTDTQYF. The CDR3 DNA sequence: TGTGCCAGCAGCTCGGGACGAGACACAGATACGCAGTATTTT.

CDR3 sequence (DNA): TGCGCCAGCAGCCAAGATGCGGACAGGACCATCTACGAGCAGTACTTC. It is translated as CASSQDADRTIYEQYF. This chain connects TRBV4-3 to TRBJ2-7, with 7 bases identical to TRBD1. CDR3 size: 16 residues. CDR1 is LGHNA, CDR2 YSLEER, per germline. The V segment lost 0 bases and the J segment 3 bases; nucleotides outside the gene matches: 8.

This clonotype showed up just a few times. The chain uses TRBV2 and TRBJ1-1; TRBD1 matches at 7 bases. The CDR3 is 14 amino acids. Germline-derived CDR1 and CDR2 are SNHLY and FYNNEI. The trim removed 8 bases at V and 3 bases at J, leaving 9 bases unmatched. This CDR3 is CASAPGQRYTEAFF. CDR3 in DNA: TGTGCCAGCGCTCCGGGACAGAGGTACACTGAAGCTTTCTTT.

This clonotype was picked up a small number of times. The gene calls are TRBV4-3 and TRBJ2-1; no firm D call. V was cut by 2 bases and J by 4 bases, with 12 bases left in between. The CDR3 length is 15 residues. Germline values: CDR1 LGHNA, CDR2 YSLEER. CDR3 nucleotide sequence: TGCGCCAGCAGCCAACATCAGGACCGTTACAATGAGCAGTTCTTC. Encoded protein: CASSQHQDRYNEQFF.

The chain carries TRBV5-1 and TRBJ2-1; TRBD2 aligns across 10 bases. The germline gives CDR1 SGHRS, CDR2 YFSETQ. The V and J ends lost 4 bases and 4 bases, in that order; junction bases with no gene match: 8. The CDR3 loop spans 16 amino acids. In DNA form, the CDR3 reads TGCGCCAGCAGCGGACCAACTAGCGGGGCGTACAATGAGCAGTTCTTC. Translated, it gives CASSGPTSGAYNEQFF.

Comments on this clonotype: Lacking the conserved final phenylalanine or tryptophan, this CDR3 likely reflects a read error. The chain carries TRBV28 and TRBJ1-2; D is unclear. Trimming shortened V by 5 bases and J by 3 bases, and 13 bases separated the two germline ends. Looked up from germline, CDR1 is MDHEN and CDR2 is SYDVKM. This CDR3 region has 14 residues. The DNA of the CDR3 is TGTGCCAGCAGTCCGGTCAGGACGGACTATGGCTACACCTTA. As protein: CASSPVRTDYGYTL.

This clonotype showed up just a few times. The chain couples TRBV27 to TRBJ2-5, with 11 bases matching TRBD2. CDR3 length: 17 amino acids. The junction had 14 bases not matched to a gene; V was cut back by 6 bases and J by 5 bases. Germline values: CDR1 MNHEY, CDR2 SMNVEV (reference sequence). CDR3 bases: TGTGCCAGCAGGACGCTAGCGGGGGGCCCAGTAGGGGAGACCCAGTACTTC. Translation gives CASRTLAGGPVGETQYF.

In this sample, this clonotype turned up a few times. The genes are TRBV12-3 or TRBV12-4 and TRBJ2-3, with D maybe TRBD2 (5 bases). Trimming cost V 5 bases and J 4 bases, with 22 bases left between them. The CDR3 spans 17 residues. CDR3 loop: CASSQRLSAEAPDTQYF. In nucleotides, the CDR3 is TGTGCCAGCAGTCAGCGACTTTCAGCGGAGGCCCCAGATACGCAGTATTTT.

The chain joins TRBV6-5 to TRBJ1-2; D not certain. Per germline, CDR1 MNHEY and CDR2 SVGAGI. V shed 0 bases and J shed 4 bases, with 9 bases lying between them. The CDR3 is 14 amino acids. The CDR3 is CASSYSANLYGYTF. The CDR3 DNA follows: TGTGCCAGCAGTTACTCGGCGAACCTCTATGGCTACACCTTC.

The chain employs TRBV12-3 or TRBV12-4 and TRBJ1-5; 7 nucleotides agree with TRBD1. The CDR3 runs 16 residues. The J segment lost 2 bases and the V segment lost 6 bases, leaving 10 bases of the junction unmatched. Written as DNA, the CDR3 is TGTGCCAGCAGCTCCGACAGGGCCTTCGGCAATCAGCCCCAGCATTTT. Translated: CASSSDRAFGNQPQHF.

The chain combines TRBV30 with TRBJ2-7; TRBD2 aligns across 13 bases. The V gene's germline CDR1 is GTSNPN and CDR2 SVGIG (reference sequence). There are 16 residues in the CDR3. V was clipped by 2 bases and J by 3 bases; unmatched bases: 7. The DNA of the CDR3 is TGTGCCTGGAGTACTGGACTAGCGGGAGTGGACTACGAGCAGTACTTC. This encodes CAWSTGLAGVDYEQYF.

A few counts support this clonotype. The gene calls are TRBV5-1 and TRBJ2-1; TRBD2 aligns across 12 bases. This CDR3 spans 18 amino acids. Trimming cost V 5 bases and J 5 bases; bases outside gene matches: 14. Looked up from germline, CDR1 is SGHRS and CDR2 is YFSETQ. CDR3 nucleotide sequence: TGCGCCAGCAGTAGGGTAGGGACTAGCGGGTTCGAGAACAATGAGCAGTTCTTC. Protein sequence: CASSRVGTSGFENNEQFF.

The chain has TRBV20-1 and TRBJ1-4; maybe TRBD1 (6 bases). Germline V lookup: CDR1 DFQATT, CDR2 SNEGSKA (reference sequence). The CDR3 length is 14 residues. The germline V and J ends were trimmed by 3 bases and 8 bases, with 16 bases remaining between them. CDR3 in amino acids: CSASYTGTEEKLFF. The CDR3 DNA reads as TGCAGTGCTAGCTATACAGGGACGGAAGAAAAACTGTTTTTT.

The V gene is TRBV20-1, the J gene TRBJ2-1; 7 positions match TRBD2. The CDR3 sequence is 13 residues long. Per germline, CDR1 DFQATT and CDR2 SNEGSKA (reference sequence). The CDR3 sequence is CSGEGGNSDEQFF. The CDR3 DNA follows: TGCAGCGGGGAGGGAGGGAATAGCGATGAGCAGTTCTTC.

The gene calls are TRBV6-1 and TRBJ1-2, with 7 bases that match TRBD1. In germline, CDR1 is MNHNS, CDR2 SASEGT. Trimming at V came to 10 bases and at J to 8 bases, leaving 13 bases not matched to a gene. CDR3 length equals 13 residues. The CDR3 DNA follows: TGTGCCATTTCGACAGGGAAATCAAAGGGCTACACCTTC. Amino acid sequence: CAISTGKSKGYTF.

The chain carries TRBV9 and TRBJ1-3; D uncertain. Germline V gene sequence: CDR1 SGDLS, CDR2 YYNGEE. Trimming took off 4 bases at V and 0 bases at J, with 8 bases between the two ends. The CDR3 contains 14 residues. The CDR3 reads CASSPSPSGNTIYF. CDR3 sequence (DNA): TGTGCCAGCAGCCCGTCCCCCTCTGGAAACACCATATATTTT.